These 8 T cell receptor beta chains were all obtained from the same sample, sequenced in a study of PD-L1 blockade in urothelial cancer. Measured with immunoSEQ multiplex PCR; TCRdb has only the in-frame clones, and not every one. The table has roughly 52,000 clones, roughly 82% seen once. This sample's time point: pretreatment peripheral blood. This specimen was PBMCs, taken around atezolizumab (anti-PD-L1) treatment. These receptors came from a man aged 50 to 59 with urothelial cancer.

The chain has TRBV9 and TRBJ2-1; 7 bases agree with TRBD2. V was clipped by 4 bases and J by 5 bases; unmatched bases: 6. In germline, CDR1 is SGDLS, CDR2 YYNGEE. This CDR3 is built from 14 residues. This CDR3 is CASSLGLDNNEQFF. Here the CDR3 DNA reads TGTGCCAGCAGCCTAGGACTAGATAACAATGAGCAGTTCTTC.

The rearrangement joins TRBV5-1 to TRBJ2-7; no definite D call. This CDR3 spans 12 amino acids. V lost 2 bases and J lost 6, with 9 bases in between. CDR1 and CDR2 (germline): SGHRS, YFSETQ. The CDR3 region has the DNA TGCGCCAGCAGCTTCGGCGGCGGCGAGCAGTACTTC. Amino acids: CASSFGGGEQYF.

This clone occurred a few times. The chain joins TRBV7-3 to TRBJ2-3; TRBD2 is a possible D gene (5 bases). Trimming took 5 bases from V and 3 from J, leaving 15 bases between them. Germline assignment: CDR1 SGHTA and CDR2 FQGTGA. The CDR3 has 15 residues. CDR3 bases: TGTGCCAGCAGCACGGGCAGGCAGCGGACAGATACGCAGTATTTT. Protein product: CASSTGRQRTDTQYF.

V gene TRBV28 combines with J gene TRBJ2-1; 9 bases map to TRBD1. Germline CDR1 reads MDHEN; CDR2 reads SYDVKM. The length of the CDR3 is 17 residues. V lost 6 bases and J lost 12; bases outside the gene matches: 21. The CDR3 spells CASRRGPDGTGWQGQFF. CDR3 bases: TGTGCCAGCAGACGGGGACCGGACGGGACAGGGTGGCAAGGGCAGTTCTTC.

The chain combines TRBV6-1 with TRBJ2-7; no definite D call. Germline V gene lookup returns CDR1 MNHNS and CDR2 SASEGT. The CDR3 extends over 15 amino acids. Trimming left V 1 base short and J 4 bases short, with 14 bases between. The CDR3 sequence: CASSEGPQVLYEQYF. CDR3 coding DNA: TGTGCCAGCAGTGAAGGTCCCCAGGTTCTTTACGAGCAGTACTTC.

The chain combines TRBV30 with TRBJ1-2; D remains ambiguous. The CDR3 has 15 amino acids. Germline V gives CDR1 GTSNPN, CDR2 SVGIG (reference sequence). V lost 0 bases to trimming and J lost 2 bases, with 13 bases between them. The CDR3 is CAWSVGMTENYGYTF. The CDR3 DNA reads TGTGCCTGGAGTGTCGGGATGACCGAGAACTATGGCTACACCTTC.

Only one count was recorded for this clone. The chain uses TRBV6-6 and TRBJ2-3, with D perhaps TRBD1 (8 bases). Trimming removed 7 bases from V and 0 bases from J, with 17 bases in between. CDR1 MNHNY and CDR2 SVGAGI come from the germline V gene (reference sequence). The CDR3 runs 16 residues. The DNA of the CDR3 is TGTGCCAGCACCTACAGGGGGGGGGAGAGCACAGATACGCAGTATTTT. Its translation is CASTYRGGESTDTQYF.

This clone was detected a few times. The chain is built from TRBV4-1 and TRBJ2-2; 10 nucleotides line up with TRBD2. CDR3 length equals 15 residues. Germline V gene data show CDR1 as MGHRA and CDR2 as YSYEKL. J was trimmed by 5 bases and V by 5 bases; bases with no gene match: 5. The CDR3: CASSSSGSGTGELFF. CDR3 coding DNA: TGCGCCAGCAGCTCTAGCGGGAGTGGAACCGGGGAGCTGTTTTTT.